One and the same sample provided the 17 T cell receptor beta chains below, sequenced in a study of OX40 agonist ivuxolimab in advanced cancers. Measured with immunoSEQ multiplex PCR; TCRdb has only the in-frame clones, and not every one. The profile shows around 79,000 clones, about 88% of them singletons. The sample consisted of CD4+ or CD8+ T cells sorted from blood, taken in a trial of the OX40 agonist ivuxolimab. The receptor source for this set is an adult with an advanced solid tumor such as melanoma, head and neck, liver or kidney cancer.

The chain recombines TRBV9 with TRBJ2-3; 10 nucleotides align to TRBD2. Germline CDR1 is SGDLS and CDR2 is YYNGEE. Losses at the gene ends were 0 bases for V and 0 bases for J; bases not matched to a gene: 1. This CDR3 comprises 16 residues. CDR3 protein: CASSVGTSGSTDTQYF. The CDR3 DNA follows: TGTGCCAGCAGCGTAGGGACTAGCGGAAGCACAGATACGCAGTATTTT.

The chain couples TRBV6-5 to TRBJ2-5; possibly TRBD1 for D (5 bases). The CDR3 runs to 14 residues. CDR1 and CDR2 from the germline V gene are MNHEY and SVGAGI. V shed 0 bases and J shed 2 bases, with 7 bases lying between them. CDR3 sequence: CASSYSGAQETQYF. The CDR3 region has the DNA TGTGCCAGCAGTTACTCTGGGGCACAAGAGACCCAGTACTTC.

This chain's CDR3 is CATSRDHLAANEQFF. CDR3 coding DNA: TGTGCCACCAGCAGAGATCACCTAGCGGCCAATGAGCAGTTCTTC. The genes are TRBV15 and TRBJ2-1, with 7 bases lining up with TRBD2. Germline V gene sequence: CDR1 LNHNV, CDR2 YYDKDF (reference sequence). With 0 bases clipped from V and 6 bases from J, the junction kept 5 bases outside the gene matches. The CDR3 has 15 residues.

This chain links TRBV30 with TRBJ2-1, with TRBD2 matching over 7 bases. Trimming took 5 bases from V and 8 from J; bases not matched to a gene: 9. Germline V gene sequence: CDR1 GTSNPN, CDR2 SVGIG (reference sequence). The CDR3 length is 13 residues. The CDR3 nucleotides are TGTGCCTGGGCTGCAGGAGCGGGATATGAGCAGTTCTTC. Protein product: CAWAAGAGYEQFF.

The chain joins TRBV4-1 to TRBJ2-3; no firm D call. The ends were cut back, 1 base at V and 2 bases at J, with 19 bases in the middle. Per the germline V gene, CDR1 is MGHRA and CDR2 is YSYEKL. The CDR3 contains 18 residues. CDR3 coding DNA: TGCGCCAGCAGCCAAGGACTTGTGAGTGGAACCACCACAGATACGCAGTATTTT. Translation: CASSQGLVSGTTTDTQYF.

The genes are TRBV11-2 and TRBJ2-2; D is ambiguous. Trimming cost V 7 bases and J 3 bases, with 9 bases left between them. Germline lookup yields CDR1 SGHAT and CDR2 FQNNGV. CDR3 length: 13 residues. The CDR3 DNA is TGTGCCAGCACCCTACAGTACACCGGGGAGCTGTTTTTT. It encodes CASTLQYTGELFF.

This chain connects TRBV6-4 to TRBJ2-1, with D perhaps assigned TRBD1 or TRBD2 (5 bases each). V gave up 3 bases and J gave up 9 bases, with 18 bases separating them. Germline CDR1 MRHNA, CDR2 SNTAGT. This CDR3 contains 15 residues. The CDR3 region is CASSDRQGRGAEQFF. The CDR3 DNA is TGTGCCAGCAGTGATCGGCAGGGAAGAGGGGCTGAGCAGTTCTTC.

About this clone itself: Other DNA sequences of this sample code for an identical CDR3. This sequence joins TRBV7-6 and TRBJ2-1; D not certain. Per germline, CDR1 SGHVS and CDR2 FNYEAQ. V gave up 8 bases and J gave up 5 bases, with 16 bases separating them. The CDR3 is 14 residues long. This CDR3 reads CASGLSAGDNEQFF. CDR3 bases: TGTGCCAGCGGTCTTTCAGCAGGAGACAATGAGCAGTTCTTC.

The CDR3 DNA sequence: TGTGCCAGCAGCCAGATCCGGGACAGGGGACACGAGCAGTACTTC. This sequence encodes CASSQIRDRGHEQYF. The V gene is TRBV7-8, the J gene TRBJ2-7, with 10 bases that match TRBD1. The CDR3 sequence is 15 residues long. Trimming at V came to 5 bases and at J to 5 bases, leaving 9 bases not matched to a gene. Per the germline V gene, CDR1 is SGHVS and CDR2 is FQNEAQ.

V usage is TRBV7-8 and J usage is TRBJ2-1, with D perhaps TRBD2 (6 bases). Trimming removed 1 base at V and 0 bases at J, with 19 bases between. This CDR3 is built from 19 residues. Germline V gene sequence: CDR1 SGHVS, CDR2 FQNEAQ. DNA for the CDR3: TGTGCCAGCAGCTTAGGTTCTTCTCCTAGCGCGAGCTCCTACAATGAGCAGTTCTTC. The encoded protein is CASSLGSSPSASSYNEQFF.

The genes are TRBV30 and TRBJ1-6; the match to TRBD1 covers 10 bases. There are 12 residues in the CDR3. V shed 8 bases and J 7 bases; nucleotides not matched to a gene: 2. Germline V gene data show CDR1 as GTSNPN and CDR2 as SVGIG (reference sequence). The CDR3 protein is CAGDRGNSPLHF. CDR3 nucleotide sequence: TGTGCCGGGGACAGGGGAAATTCACCCCTCCACTTT.

This clone was counted once. The V call is TRBV28, the J call TRBJ1-1; D perhaps matches TRBD1 (6 bases). CDR3 length equals 13 residues. The V end lost 10 bases, the J end lost 2 bases, and 14 bases lay between the germline ends. Looked up from germline, CDR1 is MDHEN and CDR2 is SYDVKM. CDR3 DNA sequence: TGTGCCATAGGCGGGACACCCAACACTGAAGCTTTCTTT. Translating gives CAIGGTPNTEAFF.

The chain uses TRBV5-1 and TRBJ1-1; a possible D gene is TRBD1 (5 bases). Trimming stripped 2 bases from V and 1 base from J, with 12 bases between. From germline, CDR1 is SGHRS and CDR2 YFSETQ. This CDR3 is 15 amino acids long. The DNA for the CDR3 is TGCGCCAGCAGCTTAGCGGGGGTGGCGAACACTGAAGCTTTCTTT. This encodes CASSLAGVANTEAFF. The variable domain in full, completed from reference TRBV5-1 and TRBJ1-1, reads KAGVTQTPRYLIKTRGQQVTLSCSPISGHRSVSWYQQTPGQGLQFLFEYFSETQRNKGNFPGRFSGRQFSNSRSEMNVSTLELGDSALYLCASSLAGVANTEAFFGQGTRLTVV.

This chain connects TRBV7-2 to TRBJ2-1, with 12 bases lining up with TRBD2. Germline CDR1 and CDR2: SGHTA and FQGNSA. The CDR3 sequence is 15 residues long. With 5 bases clipped from V and 7 bases from J, the junction kept 6 bases outside the gene matches. The chain's CDR3 is CASSMTSGSANEQFF. CDR3 DNA sequence: TGTGCCAGCAGCATGACTAGCGGGAGTGCTAATGAGCAGTTCTTC.

The rearrangement joins TRBV7-9 to TRBJ2-3; D remains ambiguous. Germline CDR1 SEHNR, CDR2 FQNEAQ (reference sequence). Trimming left V 4 bases short and J 5 bases short, with 25 bases between. The CDR3 consists of 18 residues. The CDR3, as DNA: TGTGCCAGCAGCTCCCACTACTCACAGCCATGGTATCGAGATACGCAGTATTTT. The encoded protein is CASSSHYSQPWYRDTQYF.

The V and J genes are TRBV2 and TRBJ2-3; D call uncertain. Germline V gives CDR1 SNHLY, CDR2 FYNNEI. CDR3 length: 13 amino acids. The ends were cut back, 7 bases at V and 1 base at J, with 9 bases in the middle. The CDR3 nucleotides are TGTGCCAGCATTGGTTGGGGCACAGATACGCAGTATTTT. Protein: CASIGWGTDTQYF.

The J gene is TRBJ2-3, the V gene TRBV10-1; D may correspond to TRBD1 or TRBD2 (5 bases each). The V gene lost 6 bases and the J gene lost 2 bases, with 24 bases spanning the gap. Germline CDR1 WNHNN, CDR2 SYGVQD (reference sequence). This CDR3 has 18 amino acids. The CDR3 spells CASRQKSPGPHHTDTQYF. The CDR3 DNA sequence: TGCGCCAGCAGGCAAAAGTCACCGGGACCGCATCACACAGATACGCAGTATTTT.